This TCR beta chain emerged from a study of CXCR3-negative and CXCR3-positive naive CD8 T cells. General study points: PBMCs showed partially decreased CXCR3 expression after cryopreservation, and most assays used fresh PBMCs. Greater hydrophobicity was found in TRB CDR3s of CXCR3-positive naive cells than of CXCR3-negative naive cells.

Comments on this clonotype: Its specificity is unknown.

cDNA libraries for TRB were generated by 5' RACE incorporating UMI labels. TCRdb reprocessed the 5' RACE reads, keeping one entry per CDR3 protein, no DNA. This table lists tens of thousands of distinct CDR3 sequences. Germline lookup yields CDR1 LNHNV and CDR2 YYDKDF (reference sequence). This CDR3 has 17 amino acids. This sequence originates from a human donor in good health. Some clones in this sample may be carry-over from other donors' samples. The sequencing input was naive CXCR3+ CD8+ T cells from blood. Subset here: CD45RO-CCR7+CD27+CD95- naive CD8+ T cells expressing CXCR3 (TNR3+). The V and J genes are TRBV15 and TRBJ2-3; the TCRdb call, TRBD2, lacks DNA for checking. This CDR3 is CATSRRDWKTSTDTQYF.